This passage covers 17 T cell receptor beta chains from one sample sequenced in a study of OX40 agonist ivuxolimab in advanced cancers. The repertoire was sequenced with immunoSEQ multiplex PCR; TCRdb's copy has only in-frame clones and lacks some. The sample lists over 55,000 clones, around 83% occurring once. The source was CD4+ or CD8+ T cells sorted from blood, collected in a trial of the OX40 agonist ivuxolimab. Every receptor here comes from an adult with an advanced solid tumor such as melanoma, head and neck, liver or kidney cancer.

This clone was recorded a few times. The J gene is TRBJ1-1, the V gene TRBV29-1; D gene ambiguous. This CDR3 is built from 11 residues. V was trimmed by 5 bases and J by 11 bases, leaving 15 bases between them. Germline CDR1 reads SQVTM; CDR2 reads ANQGSEA. CDR3 in DNA: TGCAGCGTTCGGACGACGGGTATGGCTTTCTTT. Translated, it gives CSVRTTGMAFF.

This clone occurred a few times. This chain uses TRBV7-2 with TRBJ2-2; the D is unclear. Germline V CDR1 and CDR2: SGHTA, FQGNSA. CDR3 size: 15 residues. With 1 base removed from V and 4 bases from J, the gap between germline ends came to 10 bases. In DNA, the CDR3 is TGTGCCAGCAGCTTAGTACGTACACTCACCGGGGAGCTGTTTTTT. Amino acid sequence: CASSLVRTLTGELFF.

V gene TRBV7-6 combines with J gene TRBJ1-1; D possibly corresponds to TRBD1 (5 bases). The CDR3 is 15 amino acids. Germline lookup yields CDR1 SGHVS and CDR2 FNYEAQ. V gave up 1 base and J gave up 1 base, with 10 bases separating them. The CDR3 protein is CASSLGTRGNTEAFF. CDR3 in DNA: TGTGCCAGCAGCTTAGGGACACGGGGGAACACTGAAGCTTTCTTT. Based on the CDR3 plus reference TRBV7-6 and TRBJ1-1, the full variable domain is GAGVSQSPRYKVTKRGQDVALRCDPISGHVSLYWYRQALGQGPEFLTYFNYEAQQDKSGLPNDRFSAERPEGSISTLTIQRTEQRDSAMYRCASSLGTRGNTEAFFGQGTRLTVV.

This sequence joins TRBV28 and TRBJ2-7, with 11 bases aligning to TRBD1. The CDR3 runs 14 residues. CDR1 MDHEN and CDR2 SYDVKM come from the germline V gene. The ends lost 6 bases at V and 4 bases at J; junction bases unmatched: 5. The DNA of the CDR3 is TGTGCCAGCAGAGGGGACAGGGGGATTTACGAGCAGTACTTC. It encodes CASRGDRGIYEQYF. Full variable domain (rest looked up from reference TRBV28 and TRBJ2-7): DVKVTQSSRYLVKRTGEKVFLECVQDMDHENMFWYRQDPGLGLRLIYFSYDVKMKEKGDIPEGYSVSREKKERFSLILESASTNQTSMYLCASRGDRGIYEQYFGPGTRLTVT.

The rearrangement uses TRBV10-2 and TRBJ2-5; D unclear. V lost 3 bases to trimming and J lost 7 bases, with 12 bases between them. Germline CDR1 and CDR2: WSHSY and SAAADI. The CDR3 has 13 amino acids. The CDR3 loop is CASSDMSVGTQYF. The CDR3 DNA reads as TGCGCCAGCAGTGATATGTCTGTTGGGACCCAGTACTTC.

In nucleotides, the CDR3 is TGTGCCTGGACTGACAGAAGCAATCAGCCCCAGCATTTT. This codes for CAWTDRSNQPQHF. V usage is TRBV30 and J usage is TRBJ1-5, with D maybe TRBD1 (5 bases). The ends were cut back, 4 bases at V and 1 base at J, with 8 bases in the middle. The CDR3 has 13 residues. The germline gives CDR1 GTSNPN, CDR2 SVGIG (reference sequence).

This sequence joins TRBV4-3 and TRBJ1-2; D not certain. CDR3 size: 16 residues. Germline values: CDR1 LGHNA, CDR2 YSLEER. Trimming left V 4 bases short and J 2 bases short, with 17 bases between. The CDR3 region has the DNA TGCGCCAGCAGCCCTTCACGACTGAAGACCAACTATGGCTACACCTTC. This codes for CASSPSRLKTNYGYTF.

This chain uses TRBV6-5 with TRBJ2-7, with 9 positions matching TRBD2. CDR3 length: 14 amino acids. CDR1 MNHEY and CDR2 SVGAGI come from the germline V gene. V shed 5 bases and J 2 bases; nucleotides not matched to a gene: 4. DNA for the CDR3: TGTGCCAGCAGTAGGACTAGCGAAACCTACGAGCAGTACTTC. Translated, it gives CASSRTSETYEQYF.

V usage is TRBV6-5 and J usage is TRBJ1-1; D may be TRBD1 (5 bases). CDR3 length: 15 amino acids. V lost 2 bases and J lost 3, with 13 bases in between. Germline V gene data show CDR1 as MNHEY and CDR2 as SVGAGI. CDR3 DNA: TGTGCCAGCAGTTACGGGGGAAACAGCGACACTGAAGCTTTCTTT. This codes for CASSYGGNSDTEAFF.

The chain uses TRBV5-4 and TRBJ2-3; no clear D gene. Trimming shortened V by 0 bases and J by 3 bases, and 8 bases separated the two germline ends. The CDR3 covers 14 residues. Looked up from germline, CDR1 is SGHNT and CDR2 is YYREEE (reference sequence). The CDR3 coding sequence is TGTGCCAGCAGCTTGGCCGTGTCAACAGATACGCAGTATTTT. Protein: CASSLAVSTDTQYF.

The CDR3 DNA reads TGCGCCAGCAGTTTTCAGGGAGGTCTAAGGAATGAGCAGTTCTTC. Translation: CASSFQGGLRNEQFF. The V and J genes are TRBV10-2 and TRBJ2-1, with a possible D match to TRBD2 (6 bases). CDR1 and CDR2 from the germline V gene are WSHSY and SAAADI. Trimming took 5 bases from V and 7 from J, leaving 18 bases between them. The CDR3 is made up of 15 amino acids.

DNA of the CDR3: TGCGCCAGCAGCTTAAGGCAGGGGGACTCCTACGAGCAGTACTTC. Translation gives CASSLRQGDSYEQYF. This chain links TRBV5-1 with TRBJ2-7, with 7 bases matching TRBD1. The J segment lost 0 bases and the V segment lost 2 bases, leaving 5 bases of the junction unmatched. CDR3 size: 15 residues. Germline assignment: CDR1 SGHRS and CDR2 YFSETQ. Full variable domain (outside the CDR3, taken from reference TRBV5-1 and TRBJ2-7): KAGVTQTPRYLIKTRGQQVTLSCSPISGHRSVSWYQQTPGQGLQFLFEYFSETQRNKGNFPGRFSGRQFSNSRSEMNVSTLELGDSALYLCASSLRQGDSYEQYFGPGTRLTVT.

For the CDR3, the DNA is TGTGCCTGGAGTGTAGGCCTGGGACAAAACACCGGGGAGCTGTTTTTT. It is translated as CAWSVGLGQNTGELFF. The genes are TRBV30 and TRBJ2-2, with D possibly TRBD1 on 6 matching bases. Germline V gives CDR1 GTSNPN, CDR2 SVGIG (reference sequence). CDR3 length: 16 amino acids. The V gene lost 0 bases and the J gene lost 2 bases, with 13 bases spanning the gap.

The rearrangement uses TRBV27 and TRBJ1-2; 7 positions agree with TRBD1. The CDR3 sequence is 17 residues long. Germline V gives CDR1 MNHEY, CDR2 SMNVEV (reference sequence). Trimming removed 2 bases from V and 0 bases from J; junction bases left unmatched: 9. Here the CDR3 DNA reads TGTGCCAGCAGTTTAGGGGCAGGGGGGCCAGCTAACTATGGCTACACCTTC. It specifies CASSLGAGGPANYGYTF.

This chain uses TRBV7-6 with TRBJ1-3, with 9 bases matching TRBD1. The V segment lost 5 bases and the J segment 3 bases; nucleotides outside the gene matches: 8. Germline assignment: CDR1 SGHVS and CDR2 FNYEAQ. CDR3 length: 16 residues. The CDR3 region is CASSPSTGGFGNTIYF. Here the CDR3 DNA reads TGTGCCAGCAGCCCTTCGACAGGGGGATTTGGAAACACCATATATTTT. The entire variable domain, with the rest obtained from reference TRBV7-6 and TRBJ1-3, is as follows: GAGVSQSPRYKVTKRGQDVALRCDPISGHVSLYWYRQALGQGPEFLTYFNYEAQQDKSGLPNDRFSAERPEGSISTLTIQRTEQRDSAMYRCASSPSTGGFGNTIYFGEGSWLTVV.

The rearrangement joins TRBV7-6 to TRBJ2-5; a possible D gene is TRBD2 (5 bases). The germline gives CDR1 SGHVS, CDR2 FNYEAQ. V dropped 1 base and J dropped 5 bases, with 14 bases sitting between them. The CDR3 length is 15 residues. The CDR3 sequence is CASSLGASMGETQYF. CDR3 DNA: TGTGCCAGCAGCTTAGGTGCTAGCATGGGCGAGACCCAGTACTTC. Variable domain in full (rest from reference TRBV7-6 and TRBJ2-5): GAGVSQSPRYKVTKRGQDVALRCDPISGHVSLYWYRQALGQGPEFLTYFNYEAQQDKSGLPNDRFSAERPEGSISTLTIQRTEQRDSAMYRCASSLGASMGETQYFGPGTRLLVL.

The chain joins TRBV5-1 to TRBJ2-5; 10 bases are a match to TRBD1. The CDR3 sequence is 16 residues long. Germline assignment: CDR1 SGHRS and CDR2 YFSETQ. The junction had 7 bases not matched to a gene; V was cut back by 4 bases and J by 1 base. CDR3 in DNA: TGCGCCAGCAGCAATGGACAGGGGGTGCTCCAAGAGACCCAGTACTTC. As protein: CASSNGQGVLQETQYF. Variable domain in full (rest from reference TRBV5-1 and TRBJ2-5): KAGVTQTPRYLIKTRGQQVTLSCSPISGHRSVSWYQQTPGQGLQFLFEYFSETQRNKGNFPGRFSGRQFSNSRSEMNVSTLELGDSALYLCASSNGQGVLQETQYFGPGTRLLVL.